These 19 T cell receptor beta chains came from one sample sequenced in a study of cytomegalovirus exposure and HLA in healthy donors (dated by TCRdb to about 2017). The method behind the library was the immunoSEQ multiplex PCR assay. The multiplex PCR relied on a mix of 60 forward primers for TCR Vbeta segments and 13 reverse primers for TCR Jbeta segments. Here the immuneACCESS table is served through TCRdb, limited to in-frame sequences with V and J called. Missing clones are a known gap in these copies; in checked studies unresolved V genes cover under half, and the rest lacks a known reason. This sample has some 150,000 clones in its table, and approximately 87% of those were observed once. The top ten clones comprise about 5% of the sample. The sample was PBMCs. These receptors were collected from a woman aged 25-40 years in good health and CMV-seronegative.

V gene TRBV9 combines with J gene TRBJ1-6; D might be TRBD1 (6 bases). Germline V gene sequence: CDR1 SGDLS, CDR2 YYNGEE. V lost 3 bases and J 8 bases, leaving 12 bases between the germline ends. This CDR3 region has 14 residues. CDR3 protein: CASSGTASDSPLHF. CDR3 nucleotides: TGTGCCAGCAGCGGGACAGCCTCAGATTCACCCCTCCACTTT.

The chain employs TRBV28 and TRBJ2-5; 8 bases line up with TRBD1. This CDR3 is built from 15 residues. Unmatched junction bases numbered 8, after V lost 3 bases and J lost 5 bases. Germline lookup yields CDR1 MDHEN and CDR2 SYDVKM. In DNA form, the CDR3 reads TGTGCCAGCAGTTTCGAAGGACAGGGTTGGGAGACCCAGTACTTC. Translated, it gives CASSFEGQGWETQYF.

The chain recombines TRBV27 with TRBJ2-7; D remains unclear. The V gene lost 2 bases and the J gene lost 0 bases, with 11 bases spanning the gap. The germline V gene encodes CDR1 MNHEY and CDR2 SMNVEV (reference sequence). CDR3 length: 15 residues. In DNA form, the CDR3 reads TGTGCCAGCAGTTTAGATAGAAGTAACTCCTACGAGCAGTACTTC. Its translation is CASSLDRSNSYEQYF.

In its sample, this clone was seen once. J is TRBJ2-7 and V is TRBV2; possibly TRBD2 for D (6 bases). Germline values: CDR1 SNHLY, CDR2 FYNNEI. Trimming removed 6 bases from V and 2 bases from J, with 14 bases in between. The CDR3 is 14 amino acids. The CDR3 protein is CASSEGGNPYEQYF. The CDR3 DNA reads TGTGCCAGCAGCGAGGGCGGGAACCCCTACGAGCAGTACTTC.

The chain combines TRBV7-9 with TRBJ1-4; D is ambiguous. Germline V gene data show CDR1 as SEHNR and CDR2 as FQNEAQ (reference sequence). CDR3 size: 15 residues. V lost 5 bases, J lost 3 bases, and 13 bases lay in between. The CDR3 DNA is TGTGCCAGCAGCCCTGGAGTAGCGTCTAATGAAAAACTGTTTTTT. This sequence encodes CASSPGVASNEKLFF.

This clone appeared once. CDR3 nucleotides: TGTGCCAGCAGCCCCAATCCCAGGGTGAGCTATGGCTACACCTTC. Translation gives CASSPNPRVSYGYTF. The rearrangement joins TRBV6-6 to TRBJ1-2; TRBD1 might be the D (5 bases). Germline CDR1 MNHNY, CDR2 SVGAGI (reference sequence). V lost 6 bases and J 4 bases, leaving 18 bases between the germline ends. This CDR3 contains 15 residues.

This rearrangement joins TRBV6-1 to TRBJ2-2; 12 bases agree with TRBD1. V lost 6 bases, J lost 7 bases, and 3 bases stayed unmatched. This CDR3 region has 14 residues. CDR1 and CDR2 from the germline V gene are MNHNS and SASEGT. CDR3 nucleotide sequence: TGTGCCAGCAGAGGGGACAGGGGGCGCGGGGAGCTGTTTTTT. Protein sequence: CASRGDRGRGELFF.

This rearrangement joins TRBV5-1 to TRBJ2-5, with 8 bases that match TRBD2. Per germline, CDR1 SGHRS and CDR2 YFSETQ. The CDR3 has 16 amino acids. J gave up 2 bases and V 7 bases, and 13 bases lay outside the gene matches. CDR3 sequence: CASRRGSGEGQETQYF. The CDR3 bases are TGCGCCAGCCGAAGGGGTAGCGGGGAGGGACAAGAGACCCAGTACTTC.

The V and J genes are TRBV4-3 and TRBJ2-7; a weak D match, TRBD1 (5 bases). The V gene's germline CDR1 is LGHNA and CDR2 YSLEER. This CDR3 region has 14 residues. V was pared by 1 base and J by 3 bases, with 10 bases between. The CDR3 loop is CASSQVAGFYEQYF. As DNA, the CDR3 is TGCGCCAGCAGCCAAGTCGCAGGGTTCTACGAGCAGTACTTC.

The chain joins TRBV5-6 to TRBJ1-2, with D perhaps TRBD1 (5 bases). The V gene lost 4 bases and the J gene lost 8 bases, with 15 bases spanning the gap. The CDR3 runs 13 residues. Per the germline V gene, CDR1 is SGHDT and CDR2 is YYEEEE. In nucleotides, the CDR3 is TGTGCCAGCAGCCCCGAAAGGGGCTACGGCTACACCTTC. It yields the protein CASSPERGYGYTF.

The J gene is TRBJ2-1, the V gene TRBV19; 11 positions agree with TRBD1. Germline lookup yields CDR1 LNHDA and CDR2 SQIVND (reference sequence). The CDR3 covers 15 residues. The V and J ends lost 10 bases and 8 bases, in that order; junction bases with no gene match: 13. CDR3 in amino acids: CATRIGDRGYDEQFF. CDR3 in DNA: TGTGCCACTCGCATTGGGGACAGGGGGTACGATGAGCAGTTCTTC. Full variable domain (missing parts from reference TRBV19 and TRBJ2-1): DGGITQSPKYLFRKEGQNVTLSCEQNLNHDAMYWYRQDPGQGLRLIYYSQIVNDFQKGDIAEGYSVSREKKESFPLTVTSAQKNPTAFYLCATRIGDRGYDEQFFGPGTRLTVL.

The chain has TRBV5-6 and TRBJ2-7, with 8 nucleotides matching TRBD1. Per the germline V gene, CDR1 is SGHDT and CDR2 is YYEEEE. The J segment lost 0 bases and the V segment lost 3 bases, leaving 5 bases of the junction unmatched. CDR3 length equals 15 residues. As DNA, the CDR3 is TGTGCCAGCAGCTCTTCAGGGGGCCCCTCCTACGAGCAGTACTTC. Amino acids: CASSSSGGPSYEQYF. The full variable domain, rest sourced from reference TRBV5-6 and TRBJ2-7, is DAGVTQSPTHLIKTRGQQVTLRCSPKSGHDTVSWYQQALGQGPQFIFQYYEEEERQRGNFPDRFSGHQFPNYSSELNVNALLLGDSALYLCASSSSGGPSYEQYFGPGTRLTVT.

V gene TRBV27 combines with J gene TRBJ2-3, with 12 bases identical to TRBD2. The V gene's germline CDR1 is MNHEY and CDR2 SMNVEV (reference sequence). Losses at the gene ends were 8 bases for V and 6 bases for J; bases not matched to a gene: 12. The CDR3 is made up of 16 amino acids. CDR3: CASGLAGGSGKDTQYF. CDR3 DNA: TGTGCCAGCGGCCTAGCGGGGGGGTCCGGGAAGGATACGCAGTATTTT.

The chain couples TRBV7-9 to TRBJ1-4, with TRBD1 matching over 9 bases. This CDR3 region has 15 residues. CDR1 SEHNR and CDR2 FQNEAQ come from the germline V gene (reference sequence). Trimming at V came to 5 bases and at J to 7 bases, leaving 8 bases not matched to a gene. This chain's CDR3 is CASSGGNRGLEKLFF. The CDR3 region has the DNA TGTGCCAGCAGCGGGGGGAACAGGGGGCTTGAAAAACTGTTTTTT.

The chain carries TRBV7-8 and TRBJ2-7; TRBD2 matches 11 bases. Trimming cost V 3 bases and J 0 bases; bases outside gene matches: 7. Germline V gene data show CDR1 as SGHVS and CDR2 as FQNEAQ. The CDR3 is 17 amino acids. The CDR3 is CASSLLAGGHASYEQYF. As DNA, the CDR3 is TGTGCCAGCAGCTTGCTAGCGGGGGGTCACGCCTCCTACGAGCAGTACTTC.

The chain combines TRBV7-9 with TRBJ1-2, with 7 positions matching TRBD1. Trimming cost V 0 bases and J 3 bases; bases outside gene matches: 1. Germline lookup yields CDR1 SEHNR and CDR2 FQNEAQ (reference sequence). This CDR3 spans 14 amino acids. The CDR3 loop reads CASSLATGHYGYTF. As DNA, the CDR3 is TGTGCCAGCAGCTTAGCGACAGGGCACTATGGCTACACCTTC. The full variable domain, its missing parts supplied by reference TRBV7-9 and TRBJ1-2, is DTGVSQNPRHKITKRGQNVTFRCDPISEHNRLYWYRQTLGQGPEFLTYFQNEAQLEKSRLLSDRFSAERPKGSFSTLEIQRTEQGDSAMYLCASSLATGHYGYTFGSGTRLTVV.

The rearrangement links TRBV28 to TRBJ1-5, with 10 bases fitting TRBD1. The CDR3 consists of 16 residues. Trimming removed 7 bases from V and 5 bases from J; junction bases left unmatched: 11. Germline lookup yields CDR1 MDHEN and CDR2 SYDVKM. The CDR3 sequence: CASTNHGDRGYQPQHF. In DNA, the CDR3 is TGTGCCAGCACCAATCACGGGGACAGGGGATATCAGCCCCAGCATTTT.

The chain joins TRBV5-1 to TRBJ2-7; 11 bases are a match to TRBD1. CDR3 length: 14 amino acids. With V trimmed by 4 bases and J by 3 bases, 3 bases remained unmatched. Per germline, CDR1 SGHRS and CDR2 YFSETQ. Written as DNA, the CDR3 is TGCGCCAGCAGCCCGGGGACAGGGGGCTACGAGCAGTACTTC. This gives the protein CASSPGTGGYEQYF.

This chain links TRBV28 with TRBJ1-1, with D unresolved. V was trimmed by 3 bases and J by 2 bases, leaving 10 bases between them. The CDR3 is 14 amino acids. In germline, CDR1 is MDHEN, CDR2 SYDVKM. CDR3 nucleotide sequence: TGTGCCAGCAGTTTCAGAGGGTCCAACACTGAAGCTTTCTTT. Protein: CASSFRGSNTEAFF.